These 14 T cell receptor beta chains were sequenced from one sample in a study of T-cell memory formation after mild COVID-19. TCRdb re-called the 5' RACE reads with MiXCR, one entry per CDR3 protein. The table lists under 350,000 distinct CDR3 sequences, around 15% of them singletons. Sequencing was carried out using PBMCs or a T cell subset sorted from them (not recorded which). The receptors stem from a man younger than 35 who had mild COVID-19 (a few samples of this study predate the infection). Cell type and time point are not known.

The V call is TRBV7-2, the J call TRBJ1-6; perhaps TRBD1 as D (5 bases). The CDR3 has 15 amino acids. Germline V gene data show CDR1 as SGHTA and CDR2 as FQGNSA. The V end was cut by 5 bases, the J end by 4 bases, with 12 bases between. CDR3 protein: CASSDSGRYNSPLHF. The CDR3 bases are TGTGCCAGCAGCGACTCGGGACGGTATAATTCACCCCTCCACTTT.

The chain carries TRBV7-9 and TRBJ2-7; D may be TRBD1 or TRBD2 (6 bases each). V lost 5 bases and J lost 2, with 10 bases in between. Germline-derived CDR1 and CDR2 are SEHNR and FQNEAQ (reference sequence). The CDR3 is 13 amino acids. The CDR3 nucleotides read TGTGCCAGCAGCCACGGGGGCACCTACGAGCAGTACGTC. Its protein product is CASSHGGTYEQYV.

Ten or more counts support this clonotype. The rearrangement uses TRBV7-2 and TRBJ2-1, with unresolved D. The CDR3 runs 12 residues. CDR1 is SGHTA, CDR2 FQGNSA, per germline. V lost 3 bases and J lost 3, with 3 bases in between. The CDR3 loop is CASSFGYNEQFF. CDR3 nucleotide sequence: TGTGCCAGCAGCTTCGGCTACAATGAGCAGTTCTTC.

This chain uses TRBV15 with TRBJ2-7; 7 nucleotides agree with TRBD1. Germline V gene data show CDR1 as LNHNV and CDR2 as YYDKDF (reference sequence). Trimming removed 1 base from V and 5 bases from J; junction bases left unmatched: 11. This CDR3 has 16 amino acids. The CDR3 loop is CATSRGTGAVGDEQYF. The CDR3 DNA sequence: TGTGCCACCAGCAGAGGTACAGGGGCCGTAGGTGACGAGCAGTACTTC.

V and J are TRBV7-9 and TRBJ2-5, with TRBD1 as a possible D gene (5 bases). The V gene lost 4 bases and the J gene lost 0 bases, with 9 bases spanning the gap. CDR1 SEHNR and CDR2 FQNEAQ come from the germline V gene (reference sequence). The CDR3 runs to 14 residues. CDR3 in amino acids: CASSSPQDQETQYF. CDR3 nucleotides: TGTGCCAGCAGCTCTCCACAGGACCAAGAGACCCAGTACTTC. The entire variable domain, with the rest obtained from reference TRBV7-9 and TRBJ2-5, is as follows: DTGVSQNPRHKITKRGQNVTFRCDPISEHNRLYWYRQTLGQGPEFLTYFQNEAQLEKSRLLSDRFSAERPKGSFSTLEIQRTEQGDSAMYLCASSSPQDQETQYFGPGTRLLVL.

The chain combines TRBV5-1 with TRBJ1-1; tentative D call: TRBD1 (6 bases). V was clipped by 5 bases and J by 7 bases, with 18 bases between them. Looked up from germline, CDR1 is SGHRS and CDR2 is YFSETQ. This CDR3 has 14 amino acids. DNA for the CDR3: TGCGCCAGCAGGCGGGACGTAGGGGGTTATGAAGCTTTCTTT. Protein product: CASRRDVGGYEAFF. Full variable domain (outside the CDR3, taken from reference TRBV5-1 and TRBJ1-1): KAGVTQTPRYLIKTRGQQVTLSCSPISGHRSVSWYQQTPGQGLQFLFEYFSETQRNKGNFPGRFSGRQFSNSRSEMNVSTLELGDSALYLCASRRDVGGYEAFFGQGTRLTVV.

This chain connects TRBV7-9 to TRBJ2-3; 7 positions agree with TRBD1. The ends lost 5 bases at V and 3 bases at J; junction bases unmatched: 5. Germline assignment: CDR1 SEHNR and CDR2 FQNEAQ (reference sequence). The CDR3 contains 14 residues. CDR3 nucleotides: TGTGCCAGCAGCAGGGGGCTTGTAACAGATACGCAGTATTTT. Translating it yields CASSRGLVTDTQYF.

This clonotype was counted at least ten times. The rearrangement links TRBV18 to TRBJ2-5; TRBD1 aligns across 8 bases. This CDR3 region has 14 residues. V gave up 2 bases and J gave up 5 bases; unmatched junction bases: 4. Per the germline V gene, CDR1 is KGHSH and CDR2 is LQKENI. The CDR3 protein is CASSPMGQDETQYF. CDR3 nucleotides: TGTGCCAGCTCACCAATGGGACAGGACGAGACCCAGTACTTC.

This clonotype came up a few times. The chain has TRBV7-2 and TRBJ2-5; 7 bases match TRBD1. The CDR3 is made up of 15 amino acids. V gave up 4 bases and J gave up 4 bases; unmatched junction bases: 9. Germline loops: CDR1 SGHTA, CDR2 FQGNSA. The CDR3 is CASSSGQWSRETQYF. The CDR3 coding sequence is TGTGCCAGCAGCTCGGGACAGTGGAGTAGAGAGACCCAGTACTTC.

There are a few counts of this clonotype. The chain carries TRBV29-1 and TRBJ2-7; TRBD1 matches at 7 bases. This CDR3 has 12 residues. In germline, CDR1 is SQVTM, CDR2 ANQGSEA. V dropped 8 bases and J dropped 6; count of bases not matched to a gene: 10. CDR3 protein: CSTKQGSGEQYF. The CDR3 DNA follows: TGCAGCACGAAACAGGGGTCGGGCGAGCAGTACTTC.

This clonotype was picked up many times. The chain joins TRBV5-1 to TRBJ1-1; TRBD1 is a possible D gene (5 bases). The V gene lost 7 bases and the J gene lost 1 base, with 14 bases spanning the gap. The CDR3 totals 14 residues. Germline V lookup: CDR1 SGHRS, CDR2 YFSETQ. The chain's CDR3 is CASGKTGQNTEAFF. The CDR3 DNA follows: TGCGCCAGCGGAAAAACAGGACAGAACACTGAAGCTTTCTTT. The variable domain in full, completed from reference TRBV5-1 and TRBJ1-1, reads KAGVTQTPRYLIKTRGQQVTLSCSPISGHRSVSWYQQTPGQGLQFLFEYFSETQRNKGNFPGRFSGRQFSNSRSEMNVSTLELGDSALYLCASGKTGQNTEAFFGQGTRLTVV.

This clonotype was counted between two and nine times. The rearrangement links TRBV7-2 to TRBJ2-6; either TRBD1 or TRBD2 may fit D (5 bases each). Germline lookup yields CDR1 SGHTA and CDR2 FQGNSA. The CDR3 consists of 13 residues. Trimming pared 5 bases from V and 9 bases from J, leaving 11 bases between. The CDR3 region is CASSRRDLNVLTF. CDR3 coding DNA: TGTGCCAGCAGCCGCAGGGACCTCAACGTCCTGACTTTC. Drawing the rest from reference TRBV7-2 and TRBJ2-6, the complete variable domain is GAGVSQSPSNKVTEKGKDVELRCDPISGHTALYWYRQSLGQGLEFLIYFQGNSAPDKSGLPSDRFSAERTGGSVSTLTIQRTQQEDSAVYLCASSRRDLNVLTFGAGSRLTVL.

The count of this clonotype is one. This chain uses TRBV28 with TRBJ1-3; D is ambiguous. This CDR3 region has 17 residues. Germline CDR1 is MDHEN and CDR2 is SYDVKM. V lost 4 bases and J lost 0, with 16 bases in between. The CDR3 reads CASSSPNLANSGNTIYF. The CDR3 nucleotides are TGTGCCAGCAGTTCTCCTAACCTAGCTAACTCTGGAAACACCATATATTTT.

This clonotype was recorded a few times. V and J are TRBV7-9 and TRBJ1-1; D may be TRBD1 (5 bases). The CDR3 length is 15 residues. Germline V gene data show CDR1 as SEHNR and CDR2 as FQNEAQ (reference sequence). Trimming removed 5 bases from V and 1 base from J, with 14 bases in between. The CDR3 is CASSMIPDRNTEAFF. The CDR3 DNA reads TGTGCCAGCAGCATGATACCAGACAGGAACACTGAAGCTTTCTTT.